The TCR beta chain under discussion was sequenced for a study of T cell responses to AZD1222 COVID-19 vaccine. The assay was immunoSEQ multiplex PCR, and TCRdb's table has in-frame clones only and misses some. The table lists about 150,000 clones, around 88% of them singletons. On this clone itself: Its antigen is not known.

General observations from the study: At baseline, just five to seven AZD1222 recipients tested seropositive. Nearly half of spike-specific TCRs reportedly target unmutated variant regions.

Here the sequenced sample was peripheral blood, taken on day 0 of AZD1222 vaccination. This TCR was sampled from an adult in good health.

CDR3 nucleotide sequence: TGTGCCACCAGCAAATTAGGGGGTCCCCGCGGGGACGAGCAGTACTTC. Translated, it gives CATSKLGGPRGDEQYF. This chain uses TRBV15 with TRBJ2-7; D may be TRBD1 or TRBD2 (6 bases each). Deletions cut 4 bases from V and 5 bases from J, with 21 bases between. In germline, CDR1 is LNHNV, CDR2 YYDKDF (reference sequence). CDR3 length: 16 residues.